This T cell receptor (beta chain) was sequenced in a study of blood T cells in healthy people across ages. Study-level findings and limits: The long-lived group displayed more naive CD4+ cells, plus higher diversity, than the aged donors did. Considered underestimates were the diversity estimates obtained from one million T cells.

The second PCR ran about 6 to 12 cycles with a sample-barcoded 5' primer and J-beta primers. MiXCR was run by TCRdb on the 5' RACE reads, yielding one entry per CDR3 protein. The table includes roughly 2 million distinct CDR3 sequences, just under 50% detected once. Details on this clonotype: The antigen remains unidentified.

From germline, CDR1 is DFQATT and CDR2 SNEGSKA (reference sequence). The CDR3 consists of 12 residues. The V gene lost 6 bases and the J gene lost 2 bases, with 10 bases spanning the gap. Investigators took approximately 10 milliliters of peripheral blood from every donor. They isolated at least 6 million PBMCs from each sample. The source is a woman in her forties in good health. The chain links TRBV20-1 to TRBJ1-2; unclear D gene. Sequencing was carried out using blood. The CDR3 nucleotides are TGCAGTGCCACTGGAAGAAACTATGGCTACACCTTC. Translation: CSATGRNYGYTF.